This TCR beta chain was captured by sequencing in a study of CD4 T cells in relation to SARS-CoV-2 and coronaviruses. The study's findings and limits: SARS-CoV-2-driven expansion was significantly weaker in crossreactive than monoreactive clones. About 64% of donors had memory CD4+ clonotypes crossrecognizing SARS-CoV-2 and common cold coronavirus spike.

Cryopreserved PBMCs were CD4-enriched, then split into naive and memory cells. Naive or memory CD4+ cells were cultured 1:1 with T cell-depleted PBMCs plus CEF. A word on this clone: Its target is unknown.

Clones were read by immunoSEQ multiplex PCR, and TCRdb kept only the in-frame ones, dropping some. The sample includes 35,000 to 40,000 clones, around four fifths of them seen just once. The CDR3 totals 14 residues. The J segment lost 3 bases and the V segment lost 4 bases, leaving 6 bases of the junction unmatched. Germline CDR1 SGDLS, CDR2 YYNGEE. The chain combines TRBV9 with TRBJ2-7; 8 nucleotides match TRBD2. The TCR comes from an adult with COVID-19. The sample consisted of memory CD4+ T cells from PBMCs, cultured in vitro. The CDR3: CASSPSGGVYEQYF. As DNA, the CDR3 is TGTGCCAGCAGCCCCTCGGGGGGGGTCTACGAGCAGTACTTC. Full variable domain (remainder filled in from reference TRBV9 and TRBJ2-7): DSGVTQTPKHLITATGQRVTLRCSPRSGDLSVYWYQQSLDQGLQFLIQYYNGEERAKGNILERFSAQQFPDLHSELNLSSLELGDSALYFCASSPSGGVYEQYFGPGTRLTVT.